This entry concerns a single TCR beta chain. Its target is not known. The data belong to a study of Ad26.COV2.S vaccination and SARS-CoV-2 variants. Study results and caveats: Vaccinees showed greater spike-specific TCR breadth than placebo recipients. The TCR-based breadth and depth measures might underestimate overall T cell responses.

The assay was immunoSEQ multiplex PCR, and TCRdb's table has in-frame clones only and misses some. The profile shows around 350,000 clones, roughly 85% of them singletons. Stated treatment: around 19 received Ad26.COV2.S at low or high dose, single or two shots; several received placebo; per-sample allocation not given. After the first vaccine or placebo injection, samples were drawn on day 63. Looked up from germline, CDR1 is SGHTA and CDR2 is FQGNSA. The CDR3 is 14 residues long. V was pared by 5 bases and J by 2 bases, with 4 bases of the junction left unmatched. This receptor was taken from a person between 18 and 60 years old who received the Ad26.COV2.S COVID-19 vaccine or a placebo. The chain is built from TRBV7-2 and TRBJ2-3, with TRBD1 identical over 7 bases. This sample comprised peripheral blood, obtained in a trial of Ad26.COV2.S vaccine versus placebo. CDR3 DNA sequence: TGTGCCAGCAGCCCCGGGACAGCCACAGATACGCAGTATTTT. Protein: CASSPGTATDTQYF.